The 20 T cell receptor beta chains in this list originate from one sample, sequenced in a study of blood T cell repertoires in COVID-19. The data were produced by immunoSEQ multiplex PCR, yet TCRdb's version contains in-frame clones alone and is incomplete. The data show about 67,000 clones, about 90% seen once. Sequencing was done on a sample of peripheral blood. The source is a man aged 50 or older with active COVID-19.

As DNA, the CDR3 is TGTGCCAGCAGCCCGACAGGGACCCCCTACGAGCAGTACTTC. It yields the protein CASSPTGTPYEQYF. The chain uses TRBV6-2 or TRBV6-3 and TRBJ2-7; 7 bases line up with TRBD1. Trimming removed 6 bases from V and 2 bases from J; junction bases left unmatched: 7. The CDR3 totals 14 residues. Germline V gene sequence: CDR1 MNHEY, CDR2 SVGEGT.

This clone showed up just once. The chain combines TRBV11-2 with TRBJ1-5, with no clear D. V lost 1 base, J lost 7 bases, and 8 bases lay in between. Looked up from germline, CDR1 is SGHAT and CDR2 is FQNNGV. The length of the CDR3 is 13 residues. CDR3 sequence reads: CASSLGGPQPQHF. CDR3 sequence (DNA): TGTGCCAGCAGCTTAGGAGGGCCACAGCCCCAGCATTTT.

The chain links TRBV29-1 to TRBJ2-7; D perhaps matches TRBD2 (5 bases). Germline loops: CDR1 SQVTM, CDR2 ANQGSEA. The V and J ends lost 3 bases and 6 bases respectively, with 6 bases between them. The CDR3 is made up of 10 amino acids. CDR3 loop: CSVEEVEQYF. CDR3 in DNA: TGCAGCGTTGAGGAGGTCGAGCAGTACTTC.

The chain uses TRBV7-9 and TRBJ1-6; tentative D call: TRBD1 (6 bases). V was shortened by 11 bases and J by 5 bases, with 16 bases between the two germline ends. CDR3 size: 14 residues. Germline CDR1 and CDR2: SEHNR and FQNEAQ (reference sequence). CDR3: CASGAGLNNSPLHF. In DNA, the CDR3 is TGTGCCTCAGGGGCAGGGTTAAATAATTCACCCCTCCACTTT.

In its sample, this clone was seen a few times. The chain links TRBV5-4 to TRBJ2-1; a weak D match, TRBD2 (6 bases). This CDR3 is 14 amino acids long. V was cut by 2 bases and J by 3 bases, with 9 bases left in between. Germline CDR1 reads SGHNT; CDR2 reads YYREEE (reference sequence). The DNA of the CDR3 is TGTGCCAGCAGCTTTGGCGGGAACTACAATGAGCAGTTCTTC. This codes for CASSFGGNYNEQFF.

The V and J genes are TRBV24-1 and TRBJ2-7; 7 bases match TRBD1. This CDR3 region has 14 residues. Trimming cost V 10 bases and J 3 bases; bases outside gene matches: 11. The germline CDR1 and CDR2 sequences are KGHDR and SFDVKD. CDR3 DNA sequence: TGTGCCACTTTAATGGGCAGGGGGATCTACGAGCAGTACTTC. Translated: CATLMGRGIYEQYF.

This chain uses TRBV7-3 with TRBJ2-6; TRBD1 matches at 10 bases. Trimming removed 5 bases from V and 3 bases from J; junction bases left unmatched: 4. Looked up from germline, CDR1 is SGHTA and CDR2 is FQGTGA. The CDR3 loop spans 16 amino acids. The CDR3 DNA reads TGTGCCAGCAGCAGACAGGGGGCGGTTGGGGCCAACGTCCTGACTTTC. Translation gives CASSRQGAVGANVLTF.

This chain links TRBV2 with TRBJ2-6; perhaps TRBD1 as D (6 bases). Trimming removed 3 bases at V and 3 bases at J, with 15 bases between. Germline assignment: CDR1 SNHLY and CDR2 FYNNEI. The CDR3 extends over 17 amino acids. This chain's CDR3 is CASSDPQGSLGANVLTF. As DNA, the CDR3 is TGTGCCAGCAGTGATCCGCAGGGGTCCCTTGGGGCCAACGTCCTGACTTTC.

This clone was detected only once. CDR3 protein: CASSGTALSGANVLTF. CDR3 DNA sequence: TGTGCCAGCTCTGGGACAGCCCTCTCTGGGGCCAACGTCCTGACTTTC. This chain uses TRBV2 with TRBJ2-6, with TRBD1 matching 7 bases. Germline assignment: CDR1 SNHLY and CDR2 FYNNEI. The CDR3 spans 16 residues. Germline trimming cut 8 bases from V and 0 bases from J; bases unmatched to any gene: 7.

The V gene is TRBV19, the J gene TRBJ2-1; D may be TRBD2 (6 bases). With 4 bases removed from V and 7 bases from J, the gap between germline ends came to 8 bases. Per germline, CDR1 LNHDA and CDR2 SQIVND (reference sequence). The CDR3 totals 12 residues. The CDR3 nucleotides are TGTGCCAGTAGTACACTAGCTAATGAGCAGTTCTTC. Translation: CASSTLANEQFF.

This clone was seen a few times. This chain joins TRBV7-3 and TRBJ1-4; D not resolved. The CDR3 loop spans 13 amino acids. The V end was cut by 1 base, the J end by 7 bases, with 7 bases between. CDR1 SGHTA and CDR2 FQGTGA come from the germline V gene. The CDR3: CASSLIAGEKLFF. The CDR3 DNA is TGTGCCAGCAGCTTAATAGCGGGTGAAAAACTGTTTTTT.

Written as DNA, the CDR3 is TGTGCCAGCAGTCCCTACAGGGATCCTCAGCCCCAGCATTTT. Translating it yields CASSPYRDPQPQHF. V gene TRBV28 combines with J gene TRBJ1-5; D is perhaps TRBD1 (6 bases). The length of the CDR3 is 14 residues. V shed 5 bases and J shed 6 bases, with 14 bases lying between them. From germline, CDR1 is MDHEN and CDR2 SYDVKM.

The chain couples TRBV27 to TRBJ2-5; D might be TRBD1 (5 bases). V lost 2 bases and J lost 0, with 7 bases in between. Germline V gene data show CDR1 as MNHEY and CDR2 as SMNVEV (reference sequence). The CDR3 contains 14 residues. The CDR3 region is CASSLSRDQETQYF. As DNA, the CDR3 is TGTGCCAGCAGTTTAAGCAGGGACCAAGAGACCCAGTACTTC.

The table lists this clone with a count of one. The chain uses TRBV11-3 and TRBJ2-5; TRBD2 aligns across 7 bases. The CDR3 has 15 amino acids. The J segment lost 2 bases and the V segment lost 0 bases, leaving 3 bases of the junction unmatched. Germline V gene sequence: CDR1 SGHNT, CDR2 YENEEA. The CDR3: CASSLDRGEQETQYF. In nucleotides, the CDR3 is TGTGCCAGCAGCTTAGATCGGGGGGAGCAAGAGACCCAGTACTTC.

The rearrangement uses TRBV5-8 and TRBJ1-1; TRBD1 agrees at 8 bases. The trim removed 6 bases at V and 2 bases at J, leaving 6 bases unmatched. This CDR3 spans 14 amino acids. Germline CDR1 and CDR2: SGHTS and YDEGEE. The CDR3 sequence: CASKQDRVNTEAFF. CDR3 in DNA: TGTGCCAGCAAGCAGGACAGGGTAAACACTGAAGCTTTCTTT. Combining the CDR3 with reference TRBV5-8 and TRBJ1-1 gives the whole variable domain EAGVTQSPTHLIKTRGQQATLRCSPISGHTSVYWYQQALGLGLQFLLWYDEGEERNRGNFPPRFSGRQFPNYSSELNVNALELEDSALYLCASKQDRVNTEAFFGQGTRLTVV.

The rearrangement joins TRBV5-1 to TRBJ2-7, with no clear D. CDR1 and CDR2 from the germline V gene are SGHRS and YFSETQ. Trimming took off 0 bases at V and 3 bases at J, with 13 bases between the two ends. This CDR3 is built from 15 residues. CDR3 loop: CASSLEAGTVYEQYF. CDR3 bases: TGCGCCAGCAGCTTGGAGGCAGGCACGGTCTACGAGCAGTACTTC.

In DNA form, the CDR3 reads TGTGCCAGCACACCCGAGGGCGCAGGGGGAGGCTACACCTTC. Protein product: CASTPEGAGGGYTF. V is TRBV2 and J is TRBJ1-2; 7 bases map to TRBD1. The CDR3 covers 14 residues. Germline trimming cut 7 bases from V and 8 bases from J; bases unmatched to any gene: 13. The germline gives CDR1 SNHLY, CDR2 FYNNEI.

This chain joins TRBV29-1 and TRBJ2-5, with D possibly being TRBD1 (5 bases). The CDR3 is 14 residues long. Germline CDR1 and CDR2: SQVTM and ANQGSEA. Trimming took 3 bases from V and 4 from J, leaving 15 bases between them. The CDR3 reads CSVDRTRIGETQYF. CDR3 sequence (DNA): TGCAGCGTTGACCGGACACGCATAGGAGAGACCCAGTACTTC.

The chain employs TRBV18 and TRBJ2-3; no clear D. CDR1 and CDR2 from the germline V gene are KGHSH and LQKENI. V shed 1 base and J shed 3 bases, with 5 bases lying between them. This CDR3 contains 13 residues. CDR3 sequence (DNA): TGTGCCAGCTCACCACTGGAGACAGATACGCAGTATTTT. This sequence encodes CASSPLETDTQYF. Filled out from reference TRBV18 and TRBJ2-3, the complete variable domain reads NAGVMQNPRHLVRRRGQEARLRCSPMKGHSHVYWYRQLPEEGLKFMVYLQKENIIDESGMPKERFSAEFPKEGPSILRIQQVVRGDSAAYFCASSPLETDTQYFGPGTRLTVL.

The chain's CDR3 is CASSFFVNTEAFF. The CDR3, as DNA: TGTGCCAGCAGTTTTTTCGTGAACACTGAAGCTTTCTTT. V and J are TRBV12-3 or TRBV12-4 and TRBJ1-1; D is undetermined. V was pared by 3 bases and J by 0 bases, with 5 bases between. This CDR3 is built from 13 residues.